This T cell receptor beta chain appears in the sequencing data of a study of technical replicates of blood from a handful of donors. This clone was picked up one time. The V segment lost 3 bases and the J segment 2 bases; nucleotides outside the gene matches: 7. The CDR3 contains 16 residues. Germline V CDR1 and CDR2: SGHRS, YFSETQ. The data were produced by immunoSEQ multiplex PCR, yet TCRdb's version contains in-frame clones alone and is incomplete. The table includes approximately 80,000 clones, roughly nine tenths detected once. This sequence joins TRBV5-1 and TRBJ2-7, with TRBD2 identical over 11 bases. The clonotype was recovered from a human donor in good health. The specimen was T cells isolated from PBMCs. The CDR3 loop reads CASSWNLAGGTYEQYF. As DNA, the CDR3 is TGCGCCAGCAGCTGGAACCTAGCGGGAGGTACCTACGAGCAGTACTTC. The full variable domain, in which reference TRBV5-1 and TRBJ2-7 provide the parts outside the CDR3, is KAGVTQTPRYLIKTRGQQVTLSCSPISGHRSVSWYQQTPGQGLQFLFEYFSETQRNKGNFPGRFSGRQFSNSRSEMNVSTLELGDSALYLCASSWNLAGGTYEQYFGPGTRLTVT.